This T cell receptor beta chain was captured by sequencing in a study of cytomegalovirus exposure and HLA in healthy donors (dated by TCRdb to 2017 to 2019). Regarding the study in general: According to a later analysis, the 120 or so validation repertoires were produced on the same platform as the roughly 700 repertoires of the first cohort. Besides the first cohort of under 700 subjects, a separate validation cohort made up of 120 different subjects was used. The study aimed to test whether cataloging public T cell receptors could reveal signatures of past pathogen exposure. High-throughput TCR immunosequencing, statistical association of individual TCRs with disease status, and machine learning were combined to predict cytomegalovirus infection status.

The donors belonged to the validation cohort of about 120 subjects, which was separate from the roughly 700-subject first cohort. Results and caveats for the whole study, not just this receptor: The validation cohort had no HLA typing available for a later analysis, so co-occurrence within that cohort was assessed over all 120 or so repertoires. A few of the identified cytomegalovirus-associated TCR beta chains were confirmed in vitro to be specific for cytomegalovirus antigens. In a later analysis, TCRs clustered in the first cohort were found to also tend to co-occur in the 120 or so validation repertoires, with approximately 95% of cluster scores above 0. In both the original and validation cohorts, the classifier was reported to diagnose cytomegalovirus status with high specificity and sensitivity. The authors suggested that the approach could potentially be generalized to other disease states and immunological phenotypes. Most TCR sequences were seen in very few donors, while some public TCRs were found in many individuals. A total of 164 TCR beta chains were listed by the study as associated with cytomegalovirus.

As regards this clone: Its binding antigen is unknown. Within one base of it there is no much larger clone, and no base qualities were kept.

Library prep was done by the immunoSEQ multiplex PCR assay. Per the source publication's procedure: A statistical classification framework was built for diagnosing cytomegalovirus status from the catalog of TCR beta chain sequences. This is the immuneACCESS table as TCRdb keeps it, with only in-frame sequences that have V and J called. A part of the clones is gone; compared with another copy, unresolved V genes explain less than half, and the rest is unexplained. V, J and clone size derive from that table, while D and trimming were established from the DNA sequence. The sample table lists 100,000 to 150,000 clones, roughly nine tenths of them with a count of one. The ten largest clones represent about 1.1% of the sample. The source of this sequence is a woman aged 18-35 years in good health and CMV-seronegative. Sequenced sample: PBMCs.

In nucleotide form, the sequence is TGTGCCAGTAGTATGGGGGGATGGTTTCAGCCTGGCTACACCTTC. The encoded protein is CASSMGGWFQPGYTF. The chain is assembled from TRBV19 and TRBJ1-2; a tentative D match to TRBD1 spans 5 bases. CDR1 and CDR2 were assigned from the germline V gene (reference sequence) as LNHDA and SQIVND. Inclusive of the bounding cysteine and phenylalanine, the CDR3 is 15 residues long. Only the CDR3 portion is preserved as DNA: 45 bases, with reading frame beginning at the first base. The germline ends are 18 bases apart after V is trimmed by 3 bases and J by 7 bases.